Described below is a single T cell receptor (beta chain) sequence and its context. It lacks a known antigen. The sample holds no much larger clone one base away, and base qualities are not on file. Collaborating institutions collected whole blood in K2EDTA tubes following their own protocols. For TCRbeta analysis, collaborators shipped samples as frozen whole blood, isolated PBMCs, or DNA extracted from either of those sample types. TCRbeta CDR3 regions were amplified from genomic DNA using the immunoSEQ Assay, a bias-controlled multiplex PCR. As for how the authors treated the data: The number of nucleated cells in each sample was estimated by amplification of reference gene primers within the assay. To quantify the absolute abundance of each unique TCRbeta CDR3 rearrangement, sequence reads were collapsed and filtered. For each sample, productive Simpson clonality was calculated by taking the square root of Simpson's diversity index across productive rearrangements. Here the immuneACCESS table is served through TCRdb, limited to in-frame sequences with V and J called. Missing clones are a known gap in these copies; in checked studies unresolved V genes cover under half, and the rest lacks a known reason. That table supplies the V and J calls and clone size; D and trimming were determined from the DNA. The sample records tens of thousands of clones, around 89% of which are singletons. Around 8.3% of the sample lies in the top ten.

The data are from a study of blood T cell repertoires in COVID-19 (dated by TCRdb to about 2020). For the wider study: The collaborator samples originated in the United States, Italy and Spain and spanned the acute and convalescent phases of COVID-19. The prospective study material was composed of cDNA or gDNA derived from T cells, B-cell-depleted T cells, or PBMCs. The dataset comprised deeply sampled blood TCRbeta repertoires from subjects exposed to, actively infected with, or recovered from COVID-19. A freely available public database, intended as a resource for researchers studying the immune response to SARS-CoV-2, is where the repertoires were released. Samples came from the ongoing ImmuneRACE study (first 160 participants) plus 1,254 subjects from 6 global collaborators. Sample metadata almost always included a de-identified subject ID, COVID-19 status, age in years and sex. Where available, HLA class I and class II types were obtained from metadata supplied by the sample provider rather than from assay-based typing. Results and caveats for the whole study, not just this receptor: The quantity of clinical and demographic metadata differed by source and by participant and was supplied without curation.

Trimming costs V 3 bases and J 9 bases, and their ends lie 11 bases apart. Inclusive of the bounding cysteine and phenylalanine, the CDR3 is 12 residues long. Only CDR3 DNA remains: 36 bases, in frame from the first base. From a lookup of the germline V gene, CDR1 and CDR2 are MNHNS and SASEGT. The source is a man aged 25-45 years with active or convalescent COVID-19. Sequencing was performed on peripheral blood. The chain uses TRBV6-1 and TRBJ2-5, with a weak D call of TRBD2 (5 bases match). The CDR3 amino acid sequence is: CASSEREGAQYF. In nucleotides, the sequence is TGTGCCAGCAGTGAGAGGGAAGGTGCCCAGTACTTC.